This TCR beta chain appears in the sequencing data of a study of T cell clusters in autoimmune cytopenias. One tube held mixed TRB-A and TRB-B primer pools for touch-down PCR. After re-calling the multiplex PCR reads, TCRdb lists one entry per CDR3 protein, DNA absent. The specimen's table records 8,300 or so distinct CDR3 sequences. This clonotype counts as medium-sized by frequency. The antigen remains unidentified. Overall study results and limits: TRB repertoire shifts in secondary cytopenia and chronic lymphocytic leukemia mostly reflected lymphoma, not autoimmunity. Physiological T cell clusters of healthy donors were apparently absent in primary autoimmune cytopenia patients. The cluster-lack signature was not seen for secondary cytopenia versus chronic lymphocytic leukemia. No experiment has yet validated the function of the T cell clusters defined in silico.

TRB amplification used approximately 250 ng of peripheral blood genomic DNA. This CDR3 is 14 amino acids long. Germline values: CDR1 SGHAT, CDR2 FQDESV (reference sequence). Sequencing was carried out using peripheral blood. This rearrangement joins TRBV11-1 to TRBJ2-7; TCRdb selects TRBD1, and the lack of DNA leaves this call unchecked. This clonotype originated in a human donor with an autoimmune cytopenia or autoimmune hepatitis (not recorded which). The CDR3 reads CASSLGQGPYEQYF.